Sequencing of this T cell receptor beta chain was carried out in a study of CD8 T cells in Susac syndrome. Study at large: The sequenced Susac syndrome patients included 5 or 6 who had clinically active disease and under 10 who were in remission. When blood was collected, patients with Susac syndrome were therapy-naive, were taking corticosteroids, or were receiving intravenous immunoglobulin alone.

RNA totalling roughly 0.5 to 1 ug underwent reverse transcription with random hexamers. Across 54 Vbeta and 13 Jbeta, TCR beta CDR3 was amplified with immunoSEQ multiplex PCR. One entry per CDR3 protein results from TCRdb running MiXCR on the immunoSEQ multiplex PCR reads. The table has under 200,000 distinct CDR3 sequences, 90% to 96% seen once. The diagnostic criteria for definite or probable disease, as recently defined, were met by the patients with Susac syndrome. In its sample, this clonotype was seen once. The clonotype originates from a human donor with Susac syndrome. Sequencing was carried out using CD4+ T cells from PBMCs.

The CDR3 sequence: CASKPGGHQETQYF. In DNA, the CDR3 is TGTGCCAGCAAGCCAGGGGGCCACCAAGAGACCCAGTACTTC. The gene calls are TRBV6-2 or TRBV6-3 and TRBJ2-5, with 8 bases fitting TRBD1. CDR3 length: 14 amino acids. Trimming took 7 bases from V and 0 from J; bases not matched to a gene: 4. Germline V gene sequence: CDR1 MNHEY, CDR2 SVGEGT.